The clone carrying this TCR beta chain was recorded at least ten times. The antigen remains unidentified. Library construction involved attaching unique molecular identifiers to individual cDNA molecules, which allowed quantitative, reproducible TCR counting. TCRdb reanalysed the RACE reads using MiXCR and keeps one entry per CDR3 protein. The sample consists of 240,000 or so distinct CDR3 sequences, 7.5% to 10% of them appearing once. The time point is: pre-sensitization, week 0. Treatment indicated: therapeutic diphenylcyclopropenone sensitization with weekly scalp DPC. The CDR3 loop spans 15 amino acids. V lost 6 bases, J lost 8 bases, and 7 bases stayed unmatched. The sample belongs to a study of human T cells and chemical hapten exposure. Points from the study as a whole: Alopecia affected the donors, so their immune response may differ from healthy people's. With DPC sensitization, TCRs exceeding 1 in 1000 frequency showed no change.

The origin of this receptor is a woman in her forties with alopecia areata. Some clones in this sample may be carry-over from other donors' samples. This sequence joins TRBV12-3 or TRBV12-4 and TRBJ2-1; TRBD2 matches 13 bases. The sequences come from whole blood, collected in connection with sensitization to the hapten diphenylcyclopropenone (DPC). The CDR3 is CASSSTSGRVYEQFF. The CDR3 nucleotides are TGTGCCAGCAGCTCAACTAGCGGGAGGGTGTATGAGCAGTTCTTC.